The clone carrying this T cell receptor (beta chain) was counted only a few times. Only in-frame clones appear in the TCRdb table, and some are missing; sequencing was by immunoSEQ multiplex PCR. This sample has 30,000 to 40,000 clones; 86% occur once, and the top ten carry 5% to 6.5%. V gave up 4 bases and J gave up 1 base, with 17 bases separating them. CDR1 and CDR2 from the germline V gene are SGHNT and YYREEE (reference sequence). The length of the CDR3 is 16 residues. The sample originates from a study of blood T cell repertoires in COVID-19. The sample comprised peripheral blood. The source is a woman older than 75 with active or convalescent COVID-19. This sequence joins TRBV5-4 and TRBJ1-1; no reliable D call. The CDR3 here is CASSPLGGLKNTEAFF. DNA for the CDR3: TGTGCCAGCAGCCCCCTCGGTGGACTGAAGAACACTGAAGCTTTCTTT. The complete variable domain, with remaining parts taken from reference TRBV5-4 and TRBJ1-1, reads ETGVTQSPTHLIKTRGQQVTLRCSSQSGHNTVSWYQQALGQGPQFIFQYYREEENGRGNFPPRFSGLQFPNYSSELNVNALELDDSALYLCASSPLGGLKNTEAFFGQGTRLTVV.